This T cell receptor (beta chain) was recorded in a study of siplizumab effects on memory and regulatory T cells. Study results and limitations: Of the alloreactive clones, only a minor fraction mapped to unstimulated subsets. For siplizumab cultures, the suppressive function of their proliferating Tregs was not confirmed. Unstimulated naive T cells seemed to show more diversity than memory cells did, and they also seemed to be among the major contributors to the alloresponse. Siplizumab conditions gave an average of about 62% Treg-derived mappable alloreactive CD4+ clones, versus 26.9% for controls.

Turning to this clone: Its antigen remains unknown.

Clones were read by immunoSEQ multiplex PCR, and TCRdb kept only the in-frame ones, dropping some. The top ten hold about 0.62% of the sample, which has roughly 97,000 clones, 93% seen once. Germline assignment: CDR1 SGHKS and CDR2 YYEKEE (reference sequence). This CDR3 region has 17 residues. The germline V and J ends were trimmed by 4 bases and 4 bases, with 20 bases remaining between them. Sequencing input: Tregs sorted from blood. The chain links TRBV5-5 to TRBJ2-2; the D gene is possibly TRBD2 (6 bases). The source is a human donor in good health. For the CDR3, the DNA is TGTGCCAGCAGCCCCATCCCGGCGGGGTTTAGCACCGGGGAGCTGTTTTTT. This sequence encodes CASSPIPAGFSTGELFF.